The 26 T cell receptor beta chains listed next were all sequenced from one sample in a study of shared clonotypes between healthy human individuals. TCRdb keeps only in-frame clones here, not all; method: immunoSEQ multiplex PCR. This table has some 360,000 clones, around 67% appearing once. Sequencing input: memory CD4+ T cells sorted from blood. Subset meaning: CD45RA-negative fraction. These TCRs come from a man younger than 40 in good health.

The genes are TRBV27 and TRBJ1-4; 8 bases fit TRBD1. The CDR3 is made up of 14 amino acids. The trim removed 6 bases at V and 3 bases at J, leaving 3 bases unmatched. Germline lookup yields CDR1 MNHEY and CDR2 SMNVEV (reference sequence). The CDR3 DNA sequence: TGTGCCAGCAGGCGACAGGGGCCTAATGAAAAACTGTTTTTT. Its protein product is CASRRQGPNEKLFF.

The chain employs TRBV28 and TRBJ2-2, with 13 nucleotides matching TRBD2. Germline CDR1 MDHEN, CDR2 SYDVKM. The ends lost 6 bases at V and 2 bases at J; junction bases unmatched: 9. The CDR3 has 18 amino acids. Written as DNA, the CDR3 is TGTGCCAGCAGCCCTCTACTAGCGGGAGGGCTTAACACCGGGGAGCTGTTTTTT. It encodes CASSPLLAGGLNTGELFF.

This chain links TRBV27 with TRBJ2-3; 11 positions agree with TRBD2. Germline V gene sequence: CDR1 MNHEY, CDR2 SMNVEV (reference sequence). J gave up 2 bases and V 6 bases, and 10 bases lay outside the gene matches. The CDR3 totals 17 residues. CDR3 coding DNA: TGTGCCAGCAGGGGCCTAGCGGGAGGAAAACTCACAGATACGCAGTATTTT. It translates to CASRGLAGGKLTDTQYF.

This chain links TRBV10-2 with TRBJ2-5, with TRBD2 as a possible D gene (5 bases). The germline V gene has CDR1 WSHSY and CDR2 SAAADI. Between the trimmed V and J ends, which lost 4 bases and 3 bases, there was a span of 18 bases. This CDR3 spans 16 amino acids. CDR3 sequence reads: CASSVGAAPAKETQYF. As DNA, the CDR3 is TGCGCCAGCAGTGTGGGAGCGGCCCCGGCTAAAGAGACCCAGTACTTC.

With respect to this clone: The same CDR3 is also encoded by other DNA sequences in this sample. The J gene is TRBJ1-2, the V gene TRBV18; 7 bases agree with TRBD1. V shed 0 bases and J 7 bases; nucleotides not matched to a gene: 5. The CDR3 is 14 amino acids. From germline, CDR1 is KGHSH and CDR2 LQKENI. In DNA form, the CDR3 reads TGTGCCAGCTCACCACCGAACAGGGGTGGTGGCTACACCTTC. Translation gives CASSPPNRGGGYTF. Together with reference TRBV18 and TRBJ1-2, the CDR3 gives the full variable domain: NAGVMQNPRHLVRRRGQEARLRCSPMKGHSHVYWYRQLPEEGLKFMVYLQKENIIDESGMPKERFSAEFPKEGPSILRIQQVVRGDSAAYFCASSPPNRGGGYTFGSGTRLTVV.

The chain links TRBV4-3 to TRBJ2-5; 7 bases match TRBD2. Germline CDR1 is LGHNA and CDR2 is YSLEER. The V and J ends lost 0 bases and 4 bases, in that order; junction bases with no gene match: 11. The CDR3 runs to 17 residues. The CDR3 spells CASSQDPPGGLAETQYF. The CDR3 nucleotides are TGCGCCAGCAGCCAAGACCCCCCGGGGGGATTGGCAGAGACCCAGTACTTC.

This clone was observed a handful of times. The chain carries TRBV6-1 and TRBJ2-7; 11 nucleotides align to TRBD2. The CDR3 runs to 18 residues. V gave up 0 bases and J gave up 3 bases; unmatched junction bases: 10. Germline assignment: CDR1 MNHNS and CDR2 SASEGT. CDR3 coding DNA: TGTGCCAGCAGTGAAGCGCTTCTAGCGGGAGGTCATAACTACGAGCAGTACTTC. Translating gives CASSEALLAGGHNYEQYF.

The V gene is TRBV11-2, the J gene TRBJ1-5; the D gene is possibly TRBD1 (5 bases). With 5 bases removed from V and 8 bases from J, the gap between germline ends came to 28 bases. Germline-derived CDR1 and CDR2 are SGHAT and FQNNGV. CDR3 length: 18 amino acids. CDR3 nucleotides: TGTGCCAGCAGCCCAGACACGGGGGGAGGGGCAGCTCTTAAGCCCCAGCATTTT. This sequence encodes CASSPDTGGGAALKPQHF.

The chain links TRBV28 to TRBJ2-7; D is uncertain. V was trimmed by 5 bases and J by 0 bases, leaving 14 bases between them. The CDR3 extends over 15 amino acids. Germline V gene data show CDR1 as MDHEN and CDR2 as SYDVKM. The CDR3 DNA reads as TGTGCCAGCAGTCCTGCCAGTGGGGTCTCCTACGAGCAGTACTTC. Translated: CASSPASGVSYEQYF.

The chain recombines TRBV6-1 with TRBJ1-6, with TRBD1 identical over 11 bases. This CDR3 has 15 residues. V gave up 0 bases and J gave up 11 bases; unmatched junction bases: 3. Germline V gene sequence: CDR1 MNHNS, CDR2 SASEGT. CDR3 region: CASSEAGTGGTPLHF. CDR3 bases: TGTGCCAGCAGTGAAGCTGGGACAGGGGGAACACCCCTCCACTTT.

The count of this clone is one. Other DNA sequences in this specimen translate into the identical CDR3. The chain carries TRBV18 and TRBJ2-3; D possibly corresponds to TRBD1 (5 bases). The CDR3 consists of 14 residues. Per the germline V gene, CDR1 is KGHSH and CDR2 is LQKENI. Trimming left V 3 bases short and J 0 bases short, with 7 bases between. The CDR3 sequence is CASSPDISTDTQYF. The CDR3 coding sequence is TGTGCCAGCTCACCGGACATAAGCACAGATACGCAGTATTTT.

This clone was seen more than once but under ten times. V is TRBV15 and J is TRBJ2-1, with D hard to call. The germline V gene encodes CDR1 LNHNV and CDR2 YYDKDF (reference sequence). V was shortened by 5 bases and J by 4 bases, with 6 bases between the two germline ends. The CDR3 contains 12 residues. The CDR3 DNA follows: TGTGCCACCAGCGTTGGGTACAATGAGCAGTTCTTC. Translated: CATSVGYNEQFF.

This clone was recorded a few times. CDR3 protein: CASSSGLAGYHTYEQYF. The CDR3 DNA sequence: TGTGCCAGCAGTTCTGGACTAGCGGGATACCACACCTACGAGCAGTACTTC. The chain combines TRBV2 with TRBJ2-7, with 12 bases fitting TRBD2. V shed 5 bases, J shed 2 bases, and the junction held 10 bases outside the gene matches. The germline V gene encodes CDR1 SNHLY and CDR2 FYNNEI. This CDR3 region has 17 residues.

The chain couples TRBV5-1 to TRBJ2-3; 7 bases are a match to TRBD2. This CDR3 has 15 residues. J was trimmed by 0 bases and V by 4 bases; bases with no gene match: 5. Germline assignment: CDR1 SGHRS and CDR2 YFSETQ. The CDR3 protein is CASSLLAGSTDTQYF. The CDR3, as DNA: TGCGCCAGCAGCCTATTAGCGGGTAGCACAGATACGCAGTATTTT.

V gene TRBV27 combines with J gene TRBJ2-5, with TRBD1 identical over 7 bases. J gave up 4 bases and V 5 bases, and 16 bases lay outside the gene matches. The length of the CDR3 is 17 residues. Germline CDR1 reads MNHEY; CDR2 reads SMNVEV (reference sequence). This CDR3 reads CASSQGGRAIARETQYF. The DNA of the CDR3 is TGTGCCAGCAGTCAAGGGGGCCGGGCGATTGCAAGAGAGACCCAGTACTTC.

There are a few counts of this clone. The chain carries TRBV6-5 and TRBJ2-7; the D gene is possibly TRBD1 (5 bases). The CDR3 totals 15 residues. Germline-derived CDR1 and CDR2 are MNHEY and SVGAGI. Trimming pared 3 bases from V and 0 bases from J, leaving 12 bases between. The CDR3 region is CASSYRGQASYEQYF. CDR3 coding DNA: TGTGCCAGCAGTTATAGAGGACAAGCCTCCTACGAGCAGTACTTC.

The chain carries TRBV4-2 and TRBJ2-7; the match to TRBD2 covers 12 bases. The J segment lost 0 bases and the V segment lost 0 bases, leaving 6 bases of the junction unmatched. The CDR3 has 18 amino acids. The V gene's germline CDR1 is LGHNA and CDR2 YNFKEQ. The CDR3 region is CASSQDDRLAGVSYEQYF. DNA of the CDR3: TGTGCCAGCAGCCAAGATGACAGACTAGCGGGGGTCTCCTACGAGCAGTACTTC.

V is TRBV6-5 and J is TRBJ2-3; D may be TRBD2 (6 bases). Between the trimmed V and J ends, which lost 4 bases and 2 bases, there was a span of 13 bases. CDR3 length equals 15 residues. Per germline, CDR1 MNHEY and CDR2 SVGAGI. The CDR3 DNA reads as TGTGCCAGCAGTTCCCGGGGGTCCCTCACAGATACGCAGTATTTT. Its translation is CASSSRGSLTDTQYF.

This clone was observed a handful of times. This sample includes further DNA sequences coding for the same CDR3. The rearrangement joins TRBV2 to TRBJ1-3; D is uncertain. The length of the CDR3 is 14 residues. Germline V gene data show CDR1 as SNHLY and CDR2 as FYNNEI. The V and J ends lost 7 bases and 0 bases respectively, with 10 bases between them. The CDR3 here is CASTSEGSGNTIYF. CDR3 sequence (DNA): TGTGCCAGCACCTCTGAGGGCTCTGGAAACACCATATATTTT. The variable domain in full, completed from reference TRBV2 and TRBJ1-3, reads EPEVTQTPSHQVTQMGQEVILRCVPISNHLYFYWYRQILGQKVEFLVSFYNNEISEKSEIFDDQFSVERPDGSNFTLKIRSTKLEDSAMYFCASTSEGSGNTIYFGEGSWLTVV.

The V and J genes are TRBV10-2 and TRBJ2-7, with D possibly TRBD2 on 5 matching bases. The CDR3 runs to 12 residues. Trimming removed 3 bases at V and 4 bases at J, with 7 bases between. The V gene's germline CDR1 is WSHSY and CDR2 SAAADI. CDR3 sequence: CASSERGYEQYF. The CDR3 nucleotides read TGCGCCAGCAGTGAACGGGGTTACGAGCAGTACTTC.

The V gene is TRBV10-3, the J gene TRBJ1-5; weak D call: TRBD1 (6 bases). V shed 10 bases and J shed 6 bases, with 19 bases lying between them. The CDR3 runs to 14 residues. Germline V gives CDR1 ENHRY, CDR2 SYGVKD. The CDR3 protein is CATSDGGGFQPQHF. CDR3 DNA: TGTGCCACCTCCGATGGGGGCGGATTTCAGCCCCAGCATTTT.

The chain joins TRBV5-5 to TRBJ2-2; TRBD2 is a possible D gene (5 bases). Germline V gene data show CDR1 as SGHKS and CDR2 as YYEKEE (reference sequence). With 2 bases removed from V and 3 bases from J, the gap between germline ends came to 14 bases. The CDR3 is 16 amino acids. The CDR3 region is CASSLAVAWDTGELFF. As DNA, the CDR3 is TGTGCCAGCAGCTTAGCGGTAGCGTGGGACACCGGGGAGCTGTTTTTT.

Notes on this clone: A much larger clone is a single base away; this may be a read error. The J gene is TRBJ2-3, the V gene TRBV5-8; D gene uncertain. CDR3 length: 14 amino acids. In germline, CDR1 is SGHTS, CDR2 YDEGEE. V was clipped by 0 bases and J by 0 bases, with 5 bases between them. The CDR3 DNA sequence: TGTGCCAGCAGCTTGGGCAGAAGCACAGATACGCAGTATTTT. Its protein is CASSLGRSTDTQYF. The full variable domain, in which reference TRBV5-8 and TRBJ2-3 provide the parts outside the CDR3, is EAGVTQSPTHLIKTRGQQATLRCSPISGHTSVYWYQQALGLGLQFLLWYDEGEERNRGNFPPRFSGRQFPNYSSELNVNALELEDSALYLCASSLGRSTDTQYFGPGTRLTVL.

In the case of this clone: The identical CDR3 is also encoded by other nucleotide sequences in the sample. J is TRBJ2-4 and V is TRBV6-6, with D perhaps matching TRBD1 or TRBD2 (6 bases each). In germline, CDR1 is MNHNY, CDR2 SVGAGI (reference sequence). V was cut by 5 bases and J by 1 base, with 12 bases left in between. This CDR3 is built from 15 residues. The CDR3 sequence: CASSPRGEAKNIQYF. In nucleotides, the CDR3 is TGTGCCAGCAGTCCAAGGGGGGAGGCCAAAAACATTCAGTACTTC.

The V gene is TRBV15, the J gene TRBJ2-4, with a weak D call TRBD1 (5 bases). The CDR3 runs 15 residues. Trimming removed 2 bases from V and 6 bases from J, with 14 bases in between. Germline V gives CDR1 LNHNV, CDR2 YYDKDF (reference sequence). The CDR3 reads CATSRFGAGLNIQYF. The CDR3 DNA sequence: TGTGCCACCAGCAGATTTGGGGCAGGGTTAAACATTCAGTACTTC.

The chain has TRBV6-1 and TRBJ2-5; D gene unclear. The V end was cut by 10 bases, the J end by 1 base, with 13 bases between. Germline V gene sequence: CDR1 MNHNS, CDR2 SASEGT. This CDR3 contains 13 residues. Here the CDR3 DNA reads TGTGCCACCAGGAAGCACCTCCAAGAGACCCAGTACTTC. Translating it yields CATRKHLQETQYF.